This T cell receptor beta chain originates from a study of control samples from healthy donors and cancer patients. Sequencing used immunoSEQ multiplex PCR; TCRdb keeps in-frame clones, though not all of them. The sample yields about 140,000 clones, approximately 94% seen once. There are 16 residues in the CDR3. Trimming removed 5 bases from V and 0 bases from J, with 17 bases in between. Germline-derived CDR1 and CDR2 are ENHRY and SYGVKD. Sequenced input: blood. The J gene is TRBJ2-7, the V gene TRBV10-3; TRBD1 might be the D (6 bases). This clonotype was sampled from a man between 40 and 49 years old in good health. Written as DNA, the CDR3 is TGTGCCATCAGTAAGTTCGGGACATCGAGCTCCTACGAGCAGTACTTC. Encoded protein: CAISKFGTSSSYEQYF.